The 29 T cell receptor beta chains below come from one sample, sequenced in a study of T cell repertoires in cytomegalovirus infection. TCRdb re-derived calls from the reads in MiXCR, one entry per CDR3 protein. The sample has about 700,000 distinct CDR3 sequences, roughly a third seen once. No antigens are known for them. The sample was cultured PBMCs, taken from culture after CMV antigen stimulation. Receptor source: a human donor in good health (CMV status not recorded). Some clones in this sample may be carry-over from other donors' samples.

The chain is built from TRBV7-6 and TRBJ1-2; D not resolved. The length of the CDR3 is 13 residues. Between the trimmed V and J ends, which lost 1 base and 6 bases, there was a span of 9 bases. The germline CDR1 and CDR2 sequences are SGHVS and FNYEAQ. CDR3 coding DNA: TGTGCCAGCAGCTTAGAGGGTTCTGATGGCTACACCTTC. Amino acids: CASSLEGSDGYTF.

CDR3 DNA: TGTGCCAGCACGCGTATGGCGGGAGCGCGCACAGATACGCAGTATTTT. Translated, it gives CASTRMAGARTDTQYF. The chain is built from TRBV6-2 or TRBV6-3 and TRBJ2-3; 7 bases map to TRBD2. J lost 1 base, V lost 7 bases, and 11 bases had no gene match. Per the germline V gene, CDR1 is MNHEY and CDR2 is SVGEGT. CDR3 length: 16 residues.

J is TRBJ1-4 and V is TRBV10-3; TRBD1 is a possible D gene (5 bases). With 10 bases removed from V and 8 bases from J, the gap between germline ends came to 17 bases. CDR3 length equals 13 residues. Germline V lookup: CDR1 ENHRY, CDR2 SYGVKD. The CDR3 sequence is CATAGQGEEKLFF. For the CDR3, the DNA is TGTGCCACCGCCGGGCAGGGAGAGGAAAAACTGTTTTTT.

This clonotype was observed a handful of times. The CDR3, as DNA: TGTGCCAGCAGCTTTAATCCCCTCCCCACAGATACGCAGTATTTT. Its protein product is CASSFNPLPTDTQYF. This chain links TRBV7-2 with TRBJ2-3; D remains unclear. Trimming removed 3 bases from V and 2 bases from J, with 12 bases in between. In germline, CDR1 is SGHTA, CDR2 FQGNSA. The CDR3 is made up of 15 amino acids.

This clonotype turned up a few times. This chain connects TRBV18 to TRBJ1-5, with TRBD1 matching 8 bases. V lost 6 bases and J lost 5; bases outside the gene matches: 6. This CDR3 has 14 residues. Germline V lookup: CDR1 KGHSH, CDR2 LQKENI. The DNA of the CDR3 is TGTGCCAGCTCCCAGACAGGGGACGATCAGCCCCAGCATTTT. Its translation: CASSQTGDDQPQHF.

V and J are TRBV7-9 and TRBJ2-1, with unresolved D. V lost 5 bases to trimming and J lost 0 bases, with 14 bases between them. Germline CDR1 reads SEHNR; CDR2 reads FQNEAQ (reference sequence). CDR3 length equals 16 residues. The CDR3 sequence: CASSRASDGSYNEQFF. For the CDR3, the DNA is TGTGCCAGCAGCCGGGCCTCCGACGGCTCCTACAATGAGCAGTTCTTC.

This chain's CDR3 is CASSLRQGAVSNQPQHF. Written as DNA, the CDR3 is TGTGCCAGCAGTTTACGGCAGGGGGCTGTAAGCAATCAGCCCCAGCATTTT. This chain connects TRBV12-3 or TRBV12-4 to TRBJ1-5; the match to TRBD1 covers 8 bases. This CDR3 contains 17 residues. V lost 2 bases and J lost 1; bases outside the gene matches: 7.

This clonotype was detected many times. The gene calls are TRBV7-2 and TRBJ1-2; 9 bases align to TRBD1. There are 15 residues in the CDR3. Germline V CDR1 and CDR2: SGHTA, FQGNSA. The V segment lost 0 bases and the J segment 4 bases; nucleotides outside the gene matches: 3. CDR3 loop: CASSLAMGQGYGYTF. CDR3 nucleotide sequence: TGTGCCAGCAGCTTAGCCATGGGACAGGGCTATGGCTACACCTTC.

This chain joins TRBV7-9 and TRBJ1-1; D perhaps matches TRBD1 (6 bases). From germline, CDR1 is SEHNR and CDR2 FQNEAQ (reference sequence). The CDR3 is made up of 13 amino acids. The germline V and J ends were trimmed by 2 bases and 7 bases, with 11 bases remaining between them. This CDR3 reads CASSLRQEREAFF. CDR3 DNA sequence: TGTGCCAGCAGCTTACGACAGGAGCGTGAAGCTTTCTTT.

A note on this clonotype: The junction does not match germline at one end; this may be a read error. The V and J genes are TRBV7-2 and TRBJ1-6; D gene uncertain. The germline gives CDR1 SGHTA, CDR2 FQGNSA. The CDR3 spans 14 residues. The CDR3 sequence is CASSSNSNKSPLHF. The DNA for the CDR3 is TGTGCCAGCAGCTCCAACTCTAATAAATCACCCCTCCACTTT.

This chain links TRBV11-3 with TRBJ2-1; tentatively, D is TRBD1 or TRBD2 (6 bases each). Germline lookup yields CDR1 SGHNT and CDR2 YENEEA. The V end lost 4 bases, the J end lost 6 bases, and 19 bases lay between the germline ends. The CDR3 runs 16 residues. The CDR3 nucleotides are TGTGCCAGCAGCTACCGAGGGGGAGGAGGGGGCAATGAGCAGTTCTTC. The encoded protein is CASSYRGGGGGNEQFF.

This clonotype was seen repeatedly, ten times or more. This CDR3 is CASRREGGPNEKLFF. The CDR3 DNA reads TGTGCCAGCCGAAGAGAGGGGGGTCCTAATGAAAAACTGTTTTTT. V usage is TRBV7-6 and J usage is TRBJ1-4, with D possibly matching TRBD1 (6 bases). CDR1 is SGHVS and CDR2 is FNYEAQ in the germline V gene. Trimming removed 8 bases from V and 3 bases from J, with 16 bases in between. The CDR3 has 15 residues.

The gene calls are TRBV10-2 and TRBJ2-7; 9 nucleotides align to TRBD1. The CDR3 is 14 residues long. Germline values: CDR1 WSHSY, CDR2 SAAADI. The J segment lost 1 base and the V segment lost 7 bases, leaving 5 bases of the junction unmatched. The CDR3 here is CASTAGQGSYEQYF. CDR3 bases: TGCGCCAGCACCGCGGGACAGGGATCCTACGAGCAGTACTTC.

CDR3 nucleotide sequence: TGTGCCACCAGCAGAGCGTTATCCTACAATGAGCAGTTCTTC. Translating gives CATSRALSYNEQFF. The chain recombines TRBV15 with TRBJ2-1; D is unclear. CDR1 LNHNV and CDR2 YYDKDF come from the germline V gene (reference sequence). This CDR3 has 14 residues. The germline V and J ends were trimmed by 1 base and 1 base, with 5 bases remaining between them.

This clonotype was detected only a few times. The chain joins TRBV7-6 to TRBJ2-1; 12 nucleotides agree with TRBD2. The CDR3 spans 15 residues. V lost 5 bases, J lost 9 bases, and 8 bases stayed unmatched. CDR1 is SGHVS and CDR2 is FNYEAQ in the germline V gene. The chain's CDR3 is CASSTASGRASEQFF. Written as DNA, the CDR3 is TGTGCCAGCAGCACGGCTAGCGGGAGGGCCAGTGAGCAGTTCTTC.

This clonotype was detected ten times or more. The V gene is TRBV7-6, the J gene TRBJ2-7; 12 bases are shared with TRBD2. The CDR3 runs 18 residues. The junction had 10 bases not matched to a gene; V was cut back by 2 bases and J by 2 bases. Germline CDR1 SGHVS, CDR2 FNYEAQ. CDR3 DNA sequence: TGTGCCAGCAGCTTACTTCCCCCGACTAGCGGGGGTACCTACGAGCAGTACTTC. Protein sequence: CASSLLPPTSGGTYEQYF.

V and J are TRBV6-5 and TRBJ1-5; D unclear. V was pared by 0 bases and J by 7 bases, with 7 bases between. Germline V gene data show CDR1 as MNHEY and CDR2 as SVGAGI. CDR3 size: 13 residues. Here the CDR3 reads CASSYSYGQPQHF. The CDR3 region has the DNA TGTGCCAGCAGTTACTCCTATGGCCAGCCCCAGCATTTT.

This clonotype was detected only a few times. The V and J genes are TRBV5-4 and TRBJ1-1; D is uncertain. The V gene lost 1 base and the J gene lost 5 bases, with 12 bases spanning the gap. The V gene's germline CDR1 is SGHNT and CDR2 YYREEE (reference sequence). The CDR3 has 14 amino acids. The CDR3 region is CASSLLGKETEAFF. DNA for the CDR3: TGTGCCAGCAGCTTGCTCGGAAAGGAGACTGAAGCTTTCTTT.

The V and J genes are TRBV4-3 and TRBJ1-4; D not resolved. Germline V gives CDR1 LGHNA, CDR2 YSLEER. Trimming took off 4 bases at V and 0 bases at J, with 12 bases between the two ends. The CDR3 has 16 amino acids. CDR3 in DNA: TGCGCCAGCAGCCCTTCTCCCTTGGCAACTAATGAAAAACTGTTTTTT. The encoded protein is CASSPSPLATNEKLFF.

This chain uses TRBV27 with TRBJ1-1, with a weak D call TRBD1 (5 bases). CDR3 size: 13 residues. CDR1 is MNHEY, CDR2 SMNVEV, per germline (reference sequence). Trimming took 5 bases from V and 6 from J, leaving 13 bases between them. CDR3 in amino acids: CASSPQGGAEAFF. The CDR3 DNA sequence: TGTGCCAGCAGTCCGCAGGGAGGGGCTGAAGCTTTCTTT.

The rearrangement links TRBV20-1 to TRBJ2-7; D ambiguous. In germline, CDR1 is DFQATT, CDR2 SNEGSKA (reference sequence). Trimming removed 0 bases at V and 2 bases at J, with 11 bases between. This CDR3 is built from 14 residues. CDR3 protein: CSARDRSSPYEQYF. The DNA of the CDR3 is TGCAGTGCTAGAGATCGATCCAGCCCCTACGAGCAGTACTTC.

This sequence joins TRBV6-1 and TRBJ1-5, with D possibly TRBD1 on 5 matching bases. Germline V gives CDR1 MNHNS, CDR2 SASEGT. The CDR3 runs to 14 residues. V gave up 10 bases and J gave up 0 bases, with 13 bases separating them. As DNA, the CDR3 is TGTGCCACTGGGGCGTCGAGTAGCAATCAGCCCCAGCATTTT. Translating it yields CATGASSSNQPQHF.

This sequence joins TRBV10-3 and TRBJ1-2; D may be TRBD1 (6 bases). The CDR3 is 13 amino acids. V gave up 7 bases and J gave up 0 bases, with 9 bases separating them. Germline CDR1 is ENHRY and CDR2 is SYGVKD. CDR3 residues: CAITRGANYGYTF. The CDR3 coding sequence is TGTGCCATCACCAGGGGAGCTAACTATGGCTACACCTTC.

This chain connects TRBV12-3 or TRBV12-4 to TRBJ1-5, with TRBD1 as a possible D gene (5 bases). This CDR3 region has 14 residues. Trimming pared 3 bases from V and 3 bases from J, leaving 9 bases between. The CDR3 reads CASSFGGSNQPQHF. The CDR3 nucleotides read TGTGCCAGCAGTTTTGGGGGATCCAATCAGCCCCAGCATTTT.

This chain links TRBV20-1 with TRBJ2-5; D is perhaps TRBD2 (6 bases). Trimming took off 5 bases at V and 1 base at J, with 11 bases between the two ends. The CDR3 totals 13 residues. From germline, CDR1 is DFQATT and CDR2 SNEGSKA (reference sequence). The CDR3 DNA reads as TGCAGTGCTGGAGGGACCACCCAAGAGACCCAGTACTTC. The encoded protein is CSAGGTTQETQYF.

The chain's CDR3 is CASSLWTNTEAFF. The CDR3 DNA reads TGTGCCAGCAGTTTATGGACCAACACTGAAGCTTTCTTT. This chain connects TRBV12-3 or TRBV12-4 to TRBJ1-1, with no clear D. V was shortened by 2 bases and J by 2 bases, with 6 bases between the two germline ends. The CDR3 consists of 13 residues.

V and J are TRBV7-2 and TRBJ1-5; a weak D match, TRBD1 (5 bases). V was pared by 5 bases and J by 7 bases, with 15 bases between. In germline, CDR1 is SGHTA, CDR2 FQGNSA. This CDR3 has 14 residues. The CDR3 reads CASSPLVGDQPQHF. In DNA form, the CDR3 reads TGTGCCAGCAGCCCCCTCGTCGGGGACCAGCCCCAGCATTTT.

This clonotype has a count of ten or more. Sequence at one end of the junction differs from germline and may be a read error. The CDR3 coding sequence is TGTGCCAGCAGCTTAGGGGCCTCCTACGAGCAGTACTTC. Its translation is CASSLGASYEQYF. The chain has TRBV12-3 or TRBV12-4 and TRBJ2-7; possibly TRBD1 for D (5 bases). The CDR3 covers 13 residues.

This clonotype has just a few counts. The chain combines TRBV20-1 with TRBJ2-5, with D tentatively TRBD2 (6 bases). The germline gives CDR1 DFQATT, CDR2 SNEGSKA (reference sequence). The length of the CDR3 is 14 residues. The germline V and J ends were trimmed by 5 bases and 5 bases, with 18 bases remaining between them. The CDR3 region is CSAASGTGTETQYF. In DNA form, the CDR3 reads TGCAGTGCTGCTTCCGGGACTGGCACGGAGACCCAGTACTTC.